This T cell receptor beta chain comes out of a study of blood T cells in healthy people across ages. Alongside a J-beta primer mix, a sample-barcoded 5' primer served in a second PCR lasting about 7 to 12 cycles. A 12-random-nucleotide template-switch adaptor tagged each cDNA molecule. TCRdb re-called the 5' RACE reads through MiXCR, storing one row per CDR3 protein. The sample records fewer than 1,000,000 distinct CDR3 sequences, roughly 44% being singletons. The ends were cut back, 4 bases at V and 2 bases at J, with 14 bases in the middle. The CDR3 totals 15 residues. Germline V CDR1 and CDR2: MNHNY, SVGAGI (reference sequence).

The receptor was derived from a man between 60 and 75 years old in good health. The source material was blood. This sequence joins TRBV6-6 and TRBJ1-2, with a weak D call TRBD1 (6 bases). CDR3 protein: CASSSQDSINYGYTF. DNA of the CDR3: TGTGCCAGCAGTTCCCAGGACAGCATAAACTATGGCTACACCTTC.